Following are 18 T cell receptor beta chains from one sample sequenced in a study of blood T cell repertoires in COVID-19. TCRdb's table, derived via immunoSEQ multiplex PCR, lists solely in-frame clones and lacks some. The data contain some 11,000 clones, 75% to 90% of them singletons. The specimen was peripheral blood. These receptors all stem from a human donor in a cohort sampled during active COVID-19.

The table lists this clone with a count of one. The rearrangement joins TRBV7-3 to TRBJ2-1, with TRBD2 identical over 7 bases. Germline-derived CDR1 and CDR2 are SGHTA and FQGTGA. This CDR3 region has 14 residues. The V gene end was trimmed by 5 bases and the J gene end by 2 bases; junction bases not matched to a gene: 3. CDR3: CASSVLAAYNEQFF. In DNA, the CDR3 is TGTGCCAGCAGCGTGCTAGCGGCCTACAATGAGCAGTTCTTC.

The chain uses TRBV12-3 or TRBV12-4 and TRBJ2-7; possible D gene TRBD1, 6 bases. There are 13 residues in the CDR3. The V end lost 6 bases, the J end lost 4 bases, and 13 bases lay between the germline ends. In DNA form, the CDR3 reads TGTGCCAGCAGAGCCGGGACACTGTACGAGCAGTACTTC. It codes for CASRAGTLYEQYF.

This clone was recorded once. The chain links TRBV28 to TRBJ1-5; D is perhaps TRBD1 (5 bases). CDR1 is MDHEN and CDR2 is SYDVKM in the germline V gene. CDR3 length equals 16 residues. V lost 3 bases to trimming and J lost 7 bases, with 19 bases between them. The CDR3 spells CASSFRRQGGSQPQHF. CDR3 in DNA: TGTGCCAGCAGTTTCCGACGGCAGGGTGGCAGCCAGCCCCAGCATTTT.

The chain uses TRBV29-1 and TRBJ2-7; no clear D. The CDR3 runs to 11 residues. Germline assignment: CDR1 SQVTM and CDR2 ANQGSEA. Trimming took off 4 bases at V and 0 bases at J, with 4 bases between the two ends. The CDR3 reads CSVAVSYEQYF. CDR3 nucleotide sequence: TGCAGCGTTGCTGTCTCCTACGAGCAGTACTTC.

This clone was detected a few times. The chain recombines TRBV2 with TRBJ2-3, with 13 bases lining up with TRBD2. Trimming removed 6 bases from V and 3 bases from J; junction bases left unmatched: 6. Germline V gene lookup returns CDR1 SNHLY and CDR2 FYNNEI. The CDR3 has 16 amino acids. The CDR3 loop is CASRALAGGNTDTQYF. CDR3 sequence (DNA): TGTGCCAGCAGGGCACTAGCGGGAGGGAATACAGATACGCAGTATTTT.

CDR3 amino acids: CASSVEAGLYTGELFF. The DNA of the CDR3 is TGTGCCAGCAGCGTAGAAGCGGGACTTTACACCGGGGAGCTGTTTTTT. The chain carries TRBV9 and TRBJ2-2; 7 nucleotides match TRBD2. Germline-derived CDR1 and CDR2 are SGDLS and YYNGEE. CDR3 length: 16 amino acids. V was clipped by 0 bases and J by 3 bases; unmatched bases: 5.

For the CDR3, the DNA is TGTGCCAGTAGTCCGACCGGGGGGGGGAACACTGAAGCTTTCTTT. Translation: CASSPTGGGNTEAFF. This sequence joins TRBV19 and TRBJ1-1; perhaps TRBD1 as D (5 bases). Germline V CDR1 and CDR2: LNHDA, SQIVND (reference sequence). This CDR3 comprises 15 residues. The V end was cut by 5 bases, the J end by 1 base, with 14 bases between.

The chain has TRBV7-9 and TRBJ1-1, with D possibly matching TRBD1 (6 bases). CDR3 size: 15 residues. The V gene's germline CDR1 is SEHNR and CDR2 FQNEAQ (reference sequence). Trimming took 6 bases from V and 1 from J, leaving 15 bases between them. CDR3 residues: CASRKQGSSNTEAFF. In nucleotides, the CDR3 is TGTGCCAGCAGAAAACAGGGTTCCTCGAACACTGAAGCTTTCTTT. Full variable domain (remainder filled in from reference TRBV7-9 and TRBJ1-1): DTGVSQNPRHKITKRGQNVTFRCDPISEHNRLYWYRQTLGQGPEFLTYFQNEAQLEKSRLLSDRFSAERPKGSFSTLEIQRTEQGDSAMYLCASRKQGSSNTEAFFGQGTRLTVV.

J is TRBJ2-1 and V is TRBV6-5; 8 bases match TRBD2. Germline CDR1 MNHEY, CDR2 SVGAGI. The CDR3 extends over 15 amino acids. Trimming at V came to 5 bases and at J to 8 bases, leaving 11 bases not matched to a gene. CDR3 sequence reads: CASSKPGLGADEQFF. CDR3 DNA: TGTGCCAGCAGTAAACCGGGACTAGGGGCCGATGAGCAGTTCTTC.

The chain combines TRBV27 with TRBJ1-1; TRBD1 is a possible D gene (5 bases). The CDR3 is 13 residues long. In germline, CDR1 is MNHEY, CDR2 SMNVEV (reference sequence). Deletions cut 8 bases from V and 4 bases from J, with 14 bases between. CDR3 amino acids: CASQGPGLTEAFF. CDR3 DNA: TGTGCCAGCCAAGGGCCGGGACTCACTGAAGCTTTCTTT.

Sample share makes this clone medium-sized. In the same sample, other DNA sequences code for this CDR3. This chain uses TRBV19 with TRBJ2-2, with 7 positions matching TRBD1. The CDR3 has 16 amino acids. With 1 base clipped from V and 0 bases from J, the junction kept 2 bases outside the gene matches. From germline, CDR1 is LNHDA and CDR2 SQIVND (reference sequence). This CDR3 is CASSIGGTANTGELFF. The CDR3 DNA is TGTGCCAGTAGTATAGGGGGGACAGCGAACACCGGGGAGCTGTTTTTT.

This clone was detected once. The same CDR3 arises from other DNA sequences in this sample as well. CDR3 loop: CASSQGTGPYGYTF. CDR3 coding DNA: TGTGCCAGCAGCCAAGGGACAGGTCCTTATGGCTACACCTTC. The chain uses TRBV14 and TRBJ1-2; 7 positions agree with TRBD1. Per the germline V gene, CDR1 is SGHDN and CDR2 is FVKESK. The V and J ends lost 1 base and 5 bases, in that order; junction bases with no gene match: 4. The CDR3 covers 14 residues.

This chain uses TRBV15 with TRBJ2-7; no clear D. This CDR3 contains 13 residues. Germline loops: CDR1 LNHNV, CDR2 YYDKDF (reference sequence). Trimming pared 0 bases from V and 5 bases from J, leaving 8 bases between. Here the CDR3 DNA reads TGTGCCACCAGCAGAGATGGCCTAGACGAGCAGTACTTC. Protein: CATSRDGLDEQYF.

The chain recombines TRBV28 with TRBJ1-1; 11 bases fit TRBD1. CDR3 length: 20 residues. The trim removed 4 bases at V and 5 bases at J, leaving 21 bases unmatched. CDR1 is MDHEN, CDR2 SYDVKM, per germline. CDR3 DNA sequence: TGTGCCAGCAGTTGGGACAGGGGGAGCGCGGAGGTAGTAGTAGGGACTGAAGCTTTCTTT. It specifies CASSWDRGSAEVVVGTEAFF.

This clone was observed a few times. This chain uses TRBV28 with TRBJ2-7; TRBD2 matches 8 bases. The trim removed 7 bases at V and 0 bases at J, leaving 8 bases unmatched. CDR3 length: 15 residues. Germline V gene data show CDR1 as MDHEN and CDR2 as SYDVKM. CDR3: CASTLAGGGSYEQYF. CDR3 in DNA: TGTGCCAGCACCCTGGCCGGGGGGGGCTCCTACGAGCAGTACTTC. Drawing the rest from reference TRBV28 and TRBJ2-7, the complete variable domain is DVKVTQSSRYLVKRTGEKVFLECVQDMDHENMFWYRQDPGLGLRLIYFSYDVKMKEKGDIPEGYSVSREKKERFSLILESASTNQTSMYLCASTLAGGGSYEQYFGPGTRLTVT.

This chain connects TRBV9 to TRBJ2-1; D not resolved. Germline assignment: CDR1 SGDLS and CDR2 YYNGEE. Trimming cost V 0 bases and J 4 bases, with 11 bases left between them. The CDR3 has 15 amino acids. CDR3 region: CASSVELARYNEQFF. The CDR3 region has the DNA TGTGCCAGCAGCGTAGAGTTAGCAAGGTACAATGAGCAGTTCTTC.

The J gene is TRBJ2-7, the V gene TRBV30; 7 nucleotides match TRBD2. The J segment lost 0 bases and the V segment lost 4 bases, leaving 3 bases of the junction unmatched. Per the germline V gene, CDR1 is GTSNPN and CDR2 is SVGIG (reference sequence). The CDR3 has 13 amino acids. CDR3 bases: TGTGCCTGGAACCCGGGGGGCTCCTACGAGCAGTACTTC. This codes for CAWNPGGSYEQYF.

V and J are TRBV20-1 and TRBJ2-5, with 7 bases lining up with TRBD1. The germline V gene has CDR1 DFQATT and CDR2 SNEGSKA (reference sequence). V lost 3 bases to trimming and J lost 3 bases; unmatched junction nucleotides: 10. The CDR3 is made up of 15 amino acids. The CDR3 reads CSASTQGTAKETQYF. The CDR3 DNA reads TGCAGTGCTAGTACGCAAGGGACAGCGAAAGAGACCCAGTACTTC.